These T cell receptor beta chains were read from a single sample in a study of blood T cell repertoires in COVID-19. Profiling relied on immunoSEQ multiplex PCR, and the TCRdb table lists in-frame clones only, not all of them. The sample includes a few hundred thousand clones, 89% of them seen just once. Sequencing input: PBMCs or T cells enriched from blood (not recorded which). The receptor source for this set is a woman in her fifties or sixties who had been exposed to COVID-19. CDR3s include the opening cysteine and the closing phenylalanine or tryptophan. The D gene is left open where the match is weak. Expanded clones are given a class, and other clones once, few, many or no size at all.

D gene: NA
V gene: TRBV21-1
clone size: NA
J gene: TRBJ1-1
CDR3 protein: CADTKDSLNTEAFF
CDR3 DNA: TGTGCCGATACGAAGGACAGTTTGAACACTGAAGCTTTCTTT

D gene: NA
V gene: TRBV29-1
clone size: NA
J gene: TRBJ1-5
CDR3 protein: CSVGGRDNQPQHF
CDR3 DNA: TGCAGCGTTGGCGGCAGGGATAATCAGCCCCAGCATTTT

D gene: NA
V gene: TRBV7-9
clone size: NA
J gene: TRBJ1-1
CDR3 protein: CASSLPNRDTEAFF
CDR3 DNA: TGTGCCAGCAGTCTCCCCAACCGGGACACTGAAGCTTTCTTT

D gene: NA
V gene: TRBV29-1
clone size: NA
J gene: TRBJ2-1
CDR3 protein: CSVEDQREYNEQFF
CDR3 DNA: TGCAGCGTTGAAGATCAAAGAGAGTACAATGAGCAGTTCTTC

D gene: NA
V gene: TRBV11-2
clone size: few
J gene: TRBJ1-2
CDR3 protein: CASSPGTAGLGYTF
CDR3 DNA: TGTGCCAGCAGCCCCGGTACGGCCGGACTTGGCTACACCTTC

D gene: NA
V gene: TRBV19
clone size: NA
J gene: TRBJ2-4
CDR3 protein: CASSSRQAEAKNIQYF
CDR3 DNA: TGTGCCAGTAGTTCCCGACAGGCCGAAGCCAAAAACATTCAGTACTTC

D gene: NA
V gene: TRBV2
clone size: few
J gene: TRBJ1-2
CDR3 protein: CASSVQAPVTF
CDR3 DNA: TGTGCCAGCAGTGTTCAGGCTCCGGTCACCTTC

D gene: NA
V gene: TRBV28
clone size: once
J gene: TRBJ1-4
CDR3 protein: CASSLGFGSGGTKTEKLFF
CDR3 DNA: TGTGCCAGCAGTTTAGGGTTTGGTTCGGGGGGGACAAAGACTGAAAAACTGTTTTTT

D gene: NA
V gene: TRBV6-5
clone size: NA
J gene: TRBJ2-5
CDR3 protein: CASSFGVPETQYF
CDR3 DNA: TGTGCCAGCAGTTTCGGAGTCCCAGAGACCCAGTACTTC

D gene: TRBD1
V gene: TRBV7-9
clone size: NA
J gene: TRBJ2-1
CDR3 protein: CASSSGTGVHEQFF
CDR3 DNA: TGTGCCAGCAGCTCCGGGACAGGGGTTCATGAGCAGTTCTTC

D gene: NA
V gene: TRBV10-3
clone size: NA
J gene: TRBJ2-5
CDR3 protein: CAISDGQFQETQYF
CDR3 DNA: TGTGCCATCAGTGACGGACAGTTCCAAGAGACCCAGTACTTC

D gene: NA
V gene: TRBV2
clone size: NA
J gene: TRBJ2-7
CDR3 protein: CASSVTSSQQYF
CDR3 DNA: TGTGCCAGCAGTGTAACTAGCTCCCAGCAGTACTTC

D gene: NA
V gene: TRBV10-3
clone size: NA
J gene: TRBJ1-6
CDR3 protein: CAISEYGGYNSPLHF
CDR3 DNA: TGTGCCATCAGTGAGTACGGGGGGTATAATTCACCCCTCCACTTT